Sequencing of this TCR beta chain was carried out in a study of cytomegalovirus exposure and HLA in healthy donors. Findings of the study overall: In a later analysis, first-cohort TCR clusters were found to tend to co-occur in the 100 to 150 validation repertoires.

TCRdb's table, derived via immunoSEQ multiplex PCR, lists solely in-frame clones and lacks some. The data show approximately 100,000 clones, with over 85% seen just once and around 1.1% held by the top ten. Points on this clone: The target antigen is unknown.

The trim removed 7 bases at V and 2 bases at J, leaving 7 bases unmatched. Germline values: CDR1 GTSNPN, CDR2 SVGIG (reference sequence). The CDR3 runs to 13 residues. V and J are TRBV30 and TRBJ2-5, with 7 bases that match TRBD1. The receptor's source is a woman in her twenties or thirties in good health and CMV-seropositive. Sequenced input: PBMCs. The DNA of the CDR3 is TGTGCCTTCCCCCTACAGGGGCAAGAGACCCAGTACTTC. Encoded protein: CAFPLQGQETQYF.